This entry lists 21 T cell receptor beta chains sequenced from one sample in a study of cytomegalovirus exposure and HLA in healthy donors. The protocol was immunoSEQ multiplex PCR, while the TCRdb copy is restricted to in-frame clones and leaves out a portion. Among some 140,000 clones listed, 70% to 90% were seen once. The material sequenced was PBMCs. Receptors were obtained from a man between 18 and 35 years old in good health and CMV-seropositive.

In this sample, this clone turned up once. The CDR3 DNA reads TGTGCCAGCTCAAGTCCCGGACAGGGAGGCAACGAGCAGTACTTC. As protein: CASSSPGQGGNEQYF. The chain links TRBV18 to TRBJ2-7, with 8 bases aligning to TRBD1. CDR3 length equals 15 residues. V dropped 5 bases and J dropped 5; count of bases not matched to a gene: 11. Germline CDR1 KGHSH, CDR2 LQKENI.

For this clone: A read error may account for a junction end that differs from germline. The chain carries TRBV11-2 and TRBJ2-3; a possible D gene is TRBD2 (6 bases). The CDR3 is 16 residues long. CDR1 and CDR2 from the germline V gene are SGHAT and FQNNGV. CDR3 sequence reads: CASSLARGTFRDTQYF. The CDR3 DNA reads TGTGCCAGTAGCTTAGCCCGGGGGACCTTTCGCGATACGCAGTATTTT.

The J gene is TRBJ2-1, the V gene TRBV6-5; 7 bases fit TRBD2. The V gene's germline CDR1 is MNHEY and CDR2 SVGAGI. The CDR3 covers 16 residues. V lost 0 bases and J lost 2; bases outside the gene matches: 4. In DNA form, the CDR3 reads TGTGCCAGCAGTTACTCGGGAGGGCTGGCCTACAATGAGCAGTTCTTC. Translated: CASSYSGGLAYNEQFF.

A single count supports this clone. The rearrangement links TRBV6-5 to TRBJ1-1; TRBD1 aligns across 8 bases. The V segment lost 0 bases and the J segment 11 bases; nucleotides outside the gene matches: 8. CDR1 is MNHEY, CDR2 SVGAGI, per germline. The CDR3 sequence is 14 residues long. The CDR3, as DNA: TGTGCCAGCAGTTACTCTCCACTGACAGGGGAGGCTTTCTTT. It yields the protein CASSYSPLTGEAFF.

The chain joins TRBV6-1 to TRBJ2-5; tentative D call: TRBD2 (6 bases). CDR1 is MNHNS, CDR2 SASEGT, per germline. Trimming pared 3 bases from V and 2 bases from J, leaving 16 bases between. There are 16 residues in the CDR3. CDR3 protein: CASSDRWRGLQETQYF. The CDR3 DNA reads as TGTGCCAGCAGTGATCGATGGAGGGGTCTGCAAGAGACCCAGTACTTC.

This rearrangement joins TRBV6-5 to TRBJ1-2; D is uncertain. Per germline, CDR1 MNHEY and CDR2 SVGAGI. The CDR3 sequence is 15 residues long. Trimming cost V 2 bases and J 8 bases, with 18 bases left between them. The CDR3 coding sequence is TGTGCCAGCAGTTACCACGATACAGAGCGGGCCGGCTACACCTTC. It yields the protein CASSYHDTERAGYTF.

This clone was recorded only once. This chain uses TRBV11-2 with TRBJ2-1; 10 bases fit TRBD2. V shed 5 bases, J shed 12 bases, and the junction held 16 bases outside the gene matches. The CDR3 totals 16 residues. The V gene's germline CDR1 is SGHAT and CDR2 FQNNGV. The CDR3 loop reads CASSPSHLAGAGGQFF. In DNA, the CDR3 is TGTGCCAGCAGCCCCTCCCACCTAGCGGGAGCTGGAGGGCAGTTCTTC.

This CDR3 reads CASSLGGADYNEQFF. CDR3 DNA: TGCGCCAGCAGCCTCGGGGGGGCGGATTACAATGAGCAGTTCTTC. This chain connects TRBV5-1 to TRBJ2-1; 8 bases fit TRBD2. CDR1 is SGHRS and CDR2 is YFSETQ in the germline V gene. The trim removed 4 bases at V and 4 bases at J, leaving 7 bases unmatched. There are 15 residues in the CDR3.

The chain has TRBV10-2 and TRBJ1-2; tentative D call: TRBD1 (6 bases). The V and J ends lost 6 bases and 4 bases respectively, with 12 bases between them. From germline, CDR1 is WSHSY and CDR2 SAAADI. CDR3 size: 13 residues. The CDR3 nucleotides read TGCGCCAGCAGCAGGGGATCTTTCTATGGCTACACCTTC. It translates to CASSRGSFYGYTF.

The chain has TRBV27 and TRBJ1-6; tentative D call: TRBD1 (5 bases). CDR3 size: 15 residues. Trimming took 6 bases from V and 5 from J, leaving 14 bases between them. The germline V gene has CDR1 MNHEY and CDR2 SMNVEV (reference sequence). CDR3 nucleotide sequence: TGTGCCAGCAGACAGGTACAACGCCATAATTCACCCCTCCACTTT. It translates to CASRQVQRHNSPLHF.

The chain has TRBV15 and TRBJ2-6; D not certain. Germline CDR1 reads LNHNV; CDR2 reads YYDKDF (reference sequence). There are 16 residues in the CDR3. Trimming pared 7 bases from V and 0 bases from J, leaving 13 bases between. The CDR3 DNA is TGTGCCACCAAGCACCCCACAGCCTCTGGGGCCAACGTCCTGACTTTC. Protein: CATKHPTASGANVLTF.

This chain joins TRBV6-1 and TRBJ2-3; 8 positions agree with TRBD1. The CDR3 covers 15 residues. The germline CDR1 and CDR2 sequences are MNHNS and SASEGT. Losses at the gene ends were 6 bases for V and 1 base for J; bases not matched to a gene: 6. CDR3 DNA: TGTGCCAGCAGAGTACAGGGGGGCGGCACAGATACGCAGTATTTT. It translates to CASRVQGGGTDTQYF.

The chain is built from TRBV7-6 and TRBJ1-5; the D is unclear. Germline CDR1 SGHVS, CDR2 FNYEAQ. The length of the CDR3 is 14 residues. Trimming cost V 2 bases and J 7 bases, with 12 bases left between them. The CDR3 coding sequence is TGTGCCAGCAGCTTACTTCCAGGCAGGCAGCCCCAGCATTTT. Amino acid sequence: CASSLLPGRQPQHF.

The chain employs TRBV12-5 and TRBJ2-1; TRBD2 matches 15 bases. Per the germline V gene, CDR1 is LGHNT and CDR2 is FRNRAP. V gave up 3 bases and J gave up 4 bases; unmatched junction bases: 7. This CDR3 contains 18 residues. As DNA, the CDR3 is TGTGCTAGTGGTTTAGAGGGACTAGCGGGGGGTGTGTACAATGAGCAGTTCTTC. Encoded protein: CASGLEGLAGGVYNEQFF.

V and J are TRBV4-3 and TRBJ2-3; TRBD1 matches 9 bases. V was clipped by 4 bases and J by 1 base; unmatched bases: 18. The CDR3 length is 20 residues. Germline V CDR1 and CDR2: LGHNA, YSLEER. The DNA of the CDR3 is TGCGCCAGCAGCCCTCGCCTGGGCCAGCATCGGACAGGGGGCACAGATACGCAGTATTTT. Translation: CASSPRLGQHRTGGTDTQYF.

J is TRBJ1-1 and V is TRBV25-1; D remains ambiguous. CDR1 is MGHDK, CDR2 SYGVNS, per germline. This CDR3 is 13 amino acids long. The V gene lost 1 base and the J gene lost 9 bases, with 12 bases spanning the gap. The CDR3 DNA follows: TGTGCCAGCAGTGAATCTGGGCTACGGCAAGCTTTCTTT. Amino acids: CASSESGLRQAFF.

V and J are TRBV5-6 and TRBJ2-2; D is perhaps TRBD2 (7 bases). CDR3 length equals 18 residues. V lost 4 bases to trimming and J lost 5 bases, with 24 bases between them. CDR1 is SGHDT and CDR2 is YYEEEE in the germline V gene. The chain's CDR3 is CASSLENRVAGATGELFF. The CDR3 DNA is TGTGCCAGCAGCCTAGAAAACAGGGTTGCGGGAGCAACCGGGGAGCTGTTTTTT.

CDR3 DNA sequence: TGTGCCATCAGTGACACTTCGGTCACTGAAGCTTTCTTT. This sequence encodes CAISDTSVTEAFF. The chain recombines TRBV10-3 with TRBJ1-1; D remains unclear. The CDR3 consists of 13 residues. Germline loops: CDR1 ENHRY, CDR2 SYGVKD. Trimming stripped 3 bases from V and 4 bases from J, with 9 bases between.

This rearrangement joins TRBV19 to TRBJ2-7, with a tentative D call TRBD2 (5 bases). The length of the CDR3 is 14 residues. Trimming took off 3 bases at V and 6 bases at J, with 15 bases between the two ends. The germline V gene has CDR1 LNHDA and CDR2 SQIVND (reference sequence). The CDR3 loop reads CASSIGGRLGEQYF. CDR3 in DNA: TGTGCCAGTAGTATTGGAGGCCGGCTGGGCGAGCAGTACTTC.

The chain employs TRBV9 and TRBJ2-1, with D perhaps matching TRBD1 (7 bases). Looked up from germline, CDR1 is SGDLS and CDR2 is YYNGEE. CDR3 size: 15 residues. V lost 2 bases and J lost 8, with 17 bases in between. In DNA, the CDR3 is TGTGCCAGCAGCGTCGGAGGGGGCCCAATGTATGAGCAGTTCTTC. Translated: CASSVGGGPMYEQFF.

CDR3 loop: CASSRNRAYEQYF. CDR3 coding DNA: TGTGCCAGCAGTAGAAACAGAGCCTACGAGCAGTACTTC. V is TRBV2 and J is TRBJ2-7, with no clear D. This CDR3 has 13 amino acids. The germline V gene encodes CDR1 SNHLY and CDR2 FYNNEI. Trimming left V 5 bases short and J 2 bases short, with 10 bases between.